A selection of T cell receptor beta chains follows, all from one sample in a study of blood T cell repertoires in COVID-19. Profiling relied on immunoSEQ multiplex PCR, and the TCRdb table lists in-frame clones only, not all of them. The table records some 300,000 clones, around 89% of them present only once. Sample: peripheral blood. The receptor set was obtained from a woman aged 25 to 45 who had recovered from COVID-19. Both conserved end residues are trimmed from each CDR3. The order of the fields is V gene, CDR3 protein.

TRBV5-4,ASRPGTGDEQY
TRBV13,ASSPPRPSYEQY
TRBV10-3,AISGLGTGKPLH
TRBV19,ASRRGQPNQPQH
TRBV19,ASSIGGAPFSEQF
TRBV7-2,ASSFSGREGYT
TRBV10-3,AISEPTGGQGTINYGYT
TRBV24-1,ATSDPFQGEETQY
TRBV5-1,ASSFGGNSPLH
TRBV6-1,ASSERARRGATETQY
TRBV6-2/TRBV6-3,ASSSYYTYEQY
TRBV7-9,ASSLPVRGLATNEKLF
TRBV18,ASSPPGRPDTQY
TRBV5-1,ASSRGSYEQY
TRBV11-2,ASSPTLRSYTYEQY
TRBV7-9,ASSLNGAAYEQY
TRBV28,ASNQPTSGGETQY
TRBV2,ASRTSGGTDTQY
TRBV5-1,ASSLASAGLNTEAF
TRBV28,ASNAGSYGYT
TRBV19,ASSGTGGLSYEQY
TRBV27,ASSTGGFNNEQF
TRBV2,ASSVLQGASNIQY
TRBV5-6,ASSFFPGTGGDEQY
TRBV18,ASSLETSDTEAF